The 30 T cell receptor beta chains below were found in one sample sequenced in a study of CD8 T cells in ankylosing spondylitis. MiXCR was run by TCRdb on the 5' RACE reads, yielding one entry per CDR3 protein. The data contain approximately 350,000 distinct CDR3 sequences, 20% of them singletons. The sequencing input was blood, either unsorted or a sorted T cell fraction (not recorded which). These receptors originate from a male donor with ankylosing spondylitis or in good health (not recorded which).

The V call is TRBV11-2, the J call TRBJ2-7, with 8 nucleotides matching TRBD1. The germline V gene encodes CDR1 SGHAT and CDR2 FQNNGV. The CDR3 runs 15 residues. After removal of 1 base from V and 12 bases from J, the junction contained 14 bases not matched to a gene. The CDR3 spells CASSLVGGVQDRGYF. The CDR3 region has the DNA TGTGCCAGCAGCTTAGTCGGGGGAGTCCAAGACAGGGGGTACTTC.

In this sample, this clonotype turned up once. The genes are TRBV7-9 and TRBJ1-5, with a tentative D call TRBD1 (5 bases). V gave up 5 bases and J gave up 0 bases, with 14 bases separating them. The CDR3 is 16 amino acids. Germline V gene sequence: CDR1 SEHNR, CDR2 FQNEAQ (reference sequence). The CDR3 bases are TGTGCCAGCAGCCCCCGGCAGGGCTATAGCAATCAGCCCCAGCATTTT. This encodes CASSPRQGYSNQPQHF. The full variable domain, in which reference TRBV7-9 and TRBJ1-5 provide the parts outside the CDR3, is DTGVSQNPRHKITKRGQNVTFRCDPISEHNRLYWYRQTLGQGPEFLTYFQNEAQLEKSRLLSDRFSAERPKGSFSTLEIQRTEQGDSAMYLCASSPRQGYSNQPQHFGDGTRLSIL.

In regard to this clonotype: The junction differs from germline at one of its ends, possibly a read error. The chain combines TRBV6-5 with TRBJ2-2; TRBD2 might be the D (7 bases). Germline CDR1 is MNHEY and CDR2 is SVGAGI. CDR3 length: 15 residues. The CDR3 loop is CASSYSSGGHGKLFF. CDR3 nucleotides: TGTGCCAGCAGTTACTCGTCGGGGGGCCACGGGAAGCTGTTTTTT.

V gene TRBV6-2 or TRBV6-3 combines with J gene TRBJ2-2, with D unclear. The CDR3 spans 13 residues. V was shortened by 2 bases and J by 6 bases, with 7 bases between the two germline ends. Germline CDR1 is MNHEY and CDR2 is SVGEGT. CDR3 DNA sequence: TGTGCCAGCAGTTACGTGGCCCCCGGGGAGCTGTTTTTT. Its translation is CASSYVAPGELFF.

This clonotype has ten or more counts. The chain is built from TRBV12-3 or TRBV12-4 and TRBJ2-7; the D call may be TRBD1 or TRBD2 (6 bases each). The V end was cut by 5 bases, the J end by 0 bases, with 17 bases between. The CDR3 is 16 amino acids. The CDR3 here is CASSLRGAVPSYEQYF. The CDR3 bases are TGTGCCAGCAGTCTAAGGGGGGCCGTCCCCTCCTACGAGCAGTACTTC.

The chain recombines TRBV4-1 with TRBJ2-3; 11 bases map to TRBD2. The V segment lost 8 bases and the J segment 3 bases; nucleotides outside the gene matches: 13. This CDR3 is 17 amino acids long. Looked up from germline, CDR1 is MGHRA and CDR2 is YSYEKL. CDR3 coding DNA: TGCGCCAGCGACTTCATAGCGGGGGGGAGCCGTACAGATACGCAGTATTTT. It yields the protein CASDFIAGGSRTDTQYF.

This clonotype has more than one count but fewer than ten. The V and J genes are TRBV28 and TRBJ1-2; tentatively, D is TRBD1 (6 bases). V lost 3 bases and J 1 base, leaving 18 bases between the germline ends. The CDR3 runs 17 residues. CDR1 is MDHEN, CDR2 SYDVKM, per germline. The CDR3 region has the DNA TGTGCCAGCAGTTTCCCCGAGACAGGAACAAATAACTATGGCTACACCTTC. This gives the protein CASSFPETGTNNYGYTF.

This clonotype was observed a handful of times. DNA of the CDR3: TGTGCCAGCAGCCAGCAGCGGGGGGATGCCTACAATGAGCAGTTCTTC. As protein: CASSQQRGDAYNEQFF. This chain joins TRBV3-1 and TRBJ2-1; 9 bases are a match to TRBD2. CDR1 is LGHDT, CDR2 YNNKEL, per germline (reference sequence). Germline trimming cut 3 bases from V and 2 bases from J; bases unmatched to any gene: 5. CDR3 length: 16 residues.

V usage is TRBV11-1 and J usage is TRBJ2-5; TRBD1 might be the D (6 bases). Germline-derived CDR1 and CDR2 are SGHAT and FQDESV (reference sequence). This CDR3 is 18 amino acids long. Trimming removed 5 bases at V and 4 bases at J, with 26 bases between. CDR3 protein: CASSQPPWGQGPGETQYF. The CDR3, as DNA: TGTGCCAGCAGCCAACCCCCCTGGGGGCAGGGGCCTGGAGAGACCCAGTACTTC. The variable domain in full, with the rest retrieved from reference TRBV11-1 and TRBJ2-5, is EAEVAQSPRYKITEKSQAVAFWCDPISGHATLYWYRQILGQGPELLVQFQDESVVDDSQLPKDRFSAERLKGVDSTLKIQPAELGDSAMYLCASSQPPWGQGPGETQYFGPGTRLLVL.

This rearrangement joins TRBV28 to TRBJ2-5, with TRBD1 identical over 8 bases. The germline V gene encodes CDR1 MDHEN and CDR2 SYDVKM. J gave up 3 bases and V 6 bases, and 6 bases lay outside the gene matches. This CDR3 comprises 14 residues. The CDR3 DNA follows: TGTGCCAGCAGCCCCTCGGACAGGGAAGAGACCCAGTACTTC. It is translated as CASSPSDREETQYF.

The chain uses TRBV5-6 and TRBJ2-1, with 8 bases lining up with TRBD2. The CDR3 runs to 11 residues. Germline V CDR1 and CDR2: SGHDT, YYEEEE. J gave up 14 bases and V 4 bases, and 5 bases lay outside the gene matches. Written as DNA, the CDR3 is TGTGCCAGCAGCCCGGGAGGGGGGGAGTTCTTC. It specifies CASSPGGGEFF. Combining the CDR3 with reference TRBV5-6 and TRBJ2-1 gives the whole variable domain DAGVTQSPTHLIKTRGQQVTLRCSPKSGHDTVSWYQQALGQGPQFIFQYYEEEERQRGNFPDRFSGHQFPNYSSELNVNALLLGDSALYLCASSPGGGEFFGPGTRLTVL.

The chain is built from TRBV7-8 and TRBJ2-3; 8 nucleotides line up with TRBD2. The CDR3 has 17 residues. Trimming took 3 bases from V and 5 from J; bases not matched to a gene: 13. Germline V gene data show CDR1 as SGHVS and CDR2 as FQNEAQ. CDR3 residues: CASSLLLQGLGLDTQYF. As DNA, the CDR3 is TGTGCCAGCAGCTTGCTCCTACAGGGACTAGGGCTAGATACGCAGTATTTT.

The V and J genes are TRBV6-1 and TRBJ2-7, with a possible D match to TRBD1 (5 bases). From germline, CDR1 is MNHNS and CDR2 SASEGT. The CDR3 is 17 amino acids. V lost 5 bases and J lost 4, with 24 bases in between. CDR3 region: CASSTFLDDRVEYEQYF. CDR3 coding DNA: TGTGCCAGCAGTACCTTCCTAGACGACAGAGTCGAGTACGAGCAGTACTTC.

The chain uses TRBV2 and TRBJ2-5, with D possibly matching TRBD2 (5 bases). This CDR3 spans 14 amino acids. The germline V gene has CDR1 SNHLY and CDR2 FYNNEI. Trimming removed 3 bases from V and 2 bases from J, with 10 bases in between. CDR3 in amino acids: CASSDRSGQETQYF. The CDR3 DNA is TGTGCCAGCAGTGATAGATCGGGGCAAGAGACCCAGTACTTC.

This clonotype was seen only a few times. The rearrangement links TRBV5-4 to TRBJ2-1; D is unclear. V was trimmed by 2 bases and J by 4 bases, leaving 19 bases between them. The length of the CDR3 is 17 residues. Looked up from germline, CDR1 is SGHNT and CDR2 is YYREEE (reference sequence). CDR3 coding DNA: TGTGCCAGCAGCTTTGTGACGGTAATAGTGGGGTACAATGAGCAGTTCTTC. This translates into CASSFVTVIVGYNEQFF.

V and J are TRBV4-1 and TRBJ2-7; D may match TRBD1 or TRBD2 (5 bases each). The length of the CDR3 is 15 residues. With 1 base removed from V and 5 bases from J, the gap between germline ends came to 15 bases. Germline loops: CDR1 MGHRA, CDR2 YSYEKL. CDR3: CASSQGGYRGHEQYF. The DNA for the CDR3 is TGCGCCAGCAGCCAAGGGGGTTACCGGGGCCACGAGCAGTACTTC.

The chain uses TRBV29-1 and TRBJ1-2; tentative D call: TRBD1 (5 bases). Germline assignment: CDR1 SQVTM and CDR2 ANQGSEA. The CDR3 runs 13 residues. Trimming took off 4 bases at V and 3 bases at J, with 12 bases between the two ends. The CDR3 region is CSVAARVDYGYTF. As DNA, the CDR3 is TGCAGCGTTGCGGCCAGGGTGGACTATGGCTACACCTTC. Supplemented by reference TRBV29-1 and TRBJ1-2, the full variable domain reads SAVISQKPSRDICQRGTSLTIQCQVDSQVTMMFWYRQQPGQSLTLIATANQGSEATYESGFVIDKFPISRPNLTFSTLTVSNMSPEDSSIYLCSVAARVDYGYTFGSGTRLTVV.

The rearrangement links TRBV7-9 to TRBJ2-7, with D perhaps matching TRBD1 (5 bases). The CDR3 covers 14 residues. CDR1 is SEHNR and CDR2 is FQNEAQ in the germline V gene (reference sequence). V lost 5 bases, J lost 6 bases, and 17 bases lay in between. This CDR3 reads CASSSRSRAREQYF. The CDR3 DNA reads TGTGCCAGCAGCAGCCGCTCCAGGGCGCGCGAGCAGTACTTC.

This clonotype was seen only a few times. The chain combines TRBV29-1 with TRBJ1-1; 9 nucleotides match TRBD1. CDR1 is SQVTM and CDR2 is ANQGSEA in the germline V gene. This CDR3 has 15 residues. V was pared by 7 bases and J by 4 bases, with 13 bases of the junction left unmatched. The CDR3 DNA reads as TGCAGCGGCACCCCGGGACAGGGCTCGGTCACTGAAGCTTTCTTT. This encodes CSGTPGQGSVTEAFF.

In this sample, this clonotype turned up a few times. The chain joins TRBV9 to TRBJ2-2; 9 bases align to TRBD1. With V trimmed by 3 bases and J by 6 bases, 3 bases remained unmatched. The CDR3 totals 14 residues. Germline V gene data show CDR1 as SGDLS and CDR2 as YYNGEE. This chain's CDR3 is CASSGTGVAGELFF. The CDR3 region has the DNA TGTGCCAGCAGCGGGACAGGGGTCGCCGGGGAGCTGTTTTTT.

Only a few counts were recorded for this clonotype. The rearrangement uses TRBV12-3 or TRBV12-4 and TRBJ2-5; 14 bases line up with TRBD2. Losses at the gene ends were 4 bases for V and 5 bases for J; bases not matched to a gene: 9. CDR3 length: 17 amino acids. The CDR3 region is CASSSGLAGGQGETQYF. Here the CDR3 DNA reads TGTGCCAGCAGTTCCGGACTAGCGGGGGGACAAGGGGAGACCCAGTACTTC.

The J gene is TRBJ2-3, the V gene TRBV12-5, with 7 bases matching TRBD1. Trimming cost V 7 bases and J 1 base; bases outside gene matches: 8. Germline-derived CDR1 and CDR2 are LGHNT and FRNRAP. The CDR3 contains 15 residues. In DNA form, the CDR3 reads TGTGCTAGTGCCCTGGTAGGGGGCGGCACAGATACGCAGTATTTT. Its protein product is CASALVGGGTDTQYF.

This clonotype has at least ten counts. The V call is TRBV4-1, the J call TRBJ1-4; D may be TRBD1 (6 bases). In germline, CDR1 is MGHRA, CDR2 YSYEKL. V was pared by 3 bases and J by 8 bases, with 25 bases between. CDR3 length equals 18 residues. CDR3 DNA: TGCGCCAGCAGCCACCGAGATGACCTACAGGGAAGCGCCGAAAAACTGTTTTTT. This sequence encodes CASSHRDDLQGSAEKLFF.

V usage is TRBV10-3 and J usage is TRBJ1-1, with TRBD1 as a possible D gene (5 bases). CDR1 is ENHRY, CDR2 SYGVKD, per germline. The CDR3 contains 14 residues. V lost 9 bases and J 3 bases, leaving 17 bases between the germline ends. The chain's CDR3 is CAISRGDGDTEAFF. CDR3 nucleotide sequence: TGTGCCATAAGCCGTGGGGACGGGGACACTGAAGCTTTCTTT.

This clonotype was seen more than once but under ten times. This rearrangement joins TRBV12-3 or TRBV12-4 to TRBJ2-4, with a weak D call TRBD1 (8 bases). Trimming shortened V by 7 bases and J by 8 bases, and 15 bases separated the two germline ends. This CDR3 has 13 residues. CDR3 amino acids: CASTGQGGDIQYF. The CDR3 DNA sequence: TGTGCCAGCACTGGACAGGGAGGGGACATTCAGTACTTC.

In this sample, this clonotype turned up a few times. The chain couples TRBV2 to TRBJ1-1; D is unresolved. The CDR3 is made up of 11 amino acids. With 4 bases removed from V and 7 bases from J, the gap between germline ends came to 7 bases. Germline V gene data show CDR1 as SNHLY and CDR2 as FYNNEI. DNA of the CDR3: TGTGCCAGCAGTGTACGGTATGAAGCTTTCTTT. Translated: CASSVRYEAFF.

Remarks on this clonotype: A much larger clone is a single base away; this may be a read error. The chain carries TRBV10-3 and TRBJ1-1, with TRBD1 matching 7 bases. There are 12 residues in the CDR3. Germline V gene data show CDR1 as ENHRY and CDR2 as SYGVKD. V gave up 4 bases and J gave up 4 bases; unmatched junction bases: 0. The CDR3 coding sequence is TGTGCCATCAGTGCAGGGGGCACTGAAGCTTTCTTT. Its protein is CAISAGGTEAFF.

A few counts support this clonotype. This sequence joins TRBV27 and TRBJ2-7; 7 bases are a match to TRBD1. Per germline, CDR1 MNHEY and CDR2 SMNVEV (reference sequence). The CDR3 runs to 14 residues. V lost 3 bases to trimming and J lost 3 bases; unmatched junction nucleotides: 5. For the CDR3, the DNA is TGTGCCAGCAGTTTTCTGTCAGGGGGCTACGAGCAGTACTTC. Amino acid sequence: CASSFLSGGYEQYF.

The gene calls are TRBV11-2 and TRBJ2-2; D could derive from TRBD1 or TRBD2 (6 bases each). This CDR3 has 15 amino acids. CDR1 and CDR2 (germline): SGHAT, FQNNGV. V lost 8 bases to trimming and J lost 2 bases, with 15 bases between them. CDR3 sequence: CASPARGLNTGELFF. DNA for the CDR3: TGTGCCAGCCCAGCTCGGGGGCTCAACACCGGGGAGCTGTTTTTT.

V gene TRBV3-1 combines with J gene TRBJ2-5, with D uncertain. The CDR3 has 14 amino acids. The V gene lost 4 bases and the J gene lost 4 bases, with 13 bases spanning the gap. Germline V CDR1 and CDR2: LGHDT, YNNKEL (reference sequence). The CDR3 here is CASSPRTPPETQYF. CDR3 sequence (DNA): TGTGCCAGCAGCCCTCGGACCCCCCCAGAGACCCAGTACTTC.